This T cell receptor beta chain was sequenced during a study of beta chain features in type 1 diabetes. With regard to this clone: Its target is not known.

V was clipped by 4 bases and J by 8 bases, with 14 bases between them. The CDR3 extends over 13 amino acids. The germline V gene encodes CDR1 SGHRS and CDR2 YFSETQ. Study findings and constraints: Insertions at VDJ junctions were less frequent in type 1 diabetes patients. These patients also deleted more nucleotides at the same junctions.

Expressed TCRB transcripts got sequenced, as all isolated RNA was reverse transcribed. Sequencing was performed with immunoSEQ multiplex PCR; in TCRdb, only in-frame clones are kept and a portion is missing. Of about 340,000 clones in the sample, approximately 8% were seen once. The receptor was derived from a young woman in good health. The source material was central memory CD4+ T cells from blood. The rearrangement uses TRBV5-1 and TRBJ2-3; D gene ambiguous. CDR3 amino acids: CASSRQMFGTQYF. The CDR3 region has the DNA TGCGCCAGCAGCCGCCAGATGTTCGGTACGCAGTATTTT.